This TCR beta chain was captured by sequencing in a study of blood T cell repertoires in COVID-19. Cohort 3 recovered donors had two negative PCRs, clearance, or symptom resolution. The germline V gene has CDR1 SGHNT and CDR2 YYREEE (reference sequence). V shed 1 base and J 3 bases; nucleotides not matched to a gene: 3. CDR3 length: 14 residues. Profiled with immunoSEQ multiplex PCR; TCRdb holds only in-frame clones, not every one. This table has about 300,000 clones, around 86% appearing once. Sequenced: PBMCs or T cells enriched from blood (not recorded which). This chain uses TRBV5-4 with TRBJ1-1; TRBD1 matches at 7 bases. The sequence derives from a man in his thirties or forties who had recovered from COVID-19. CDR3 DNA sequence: TGTGCCAGCAGCTTGCTTGGGACAGACACTGAAGCTTTCTTT. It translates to CASSLLGTDTEAFF.